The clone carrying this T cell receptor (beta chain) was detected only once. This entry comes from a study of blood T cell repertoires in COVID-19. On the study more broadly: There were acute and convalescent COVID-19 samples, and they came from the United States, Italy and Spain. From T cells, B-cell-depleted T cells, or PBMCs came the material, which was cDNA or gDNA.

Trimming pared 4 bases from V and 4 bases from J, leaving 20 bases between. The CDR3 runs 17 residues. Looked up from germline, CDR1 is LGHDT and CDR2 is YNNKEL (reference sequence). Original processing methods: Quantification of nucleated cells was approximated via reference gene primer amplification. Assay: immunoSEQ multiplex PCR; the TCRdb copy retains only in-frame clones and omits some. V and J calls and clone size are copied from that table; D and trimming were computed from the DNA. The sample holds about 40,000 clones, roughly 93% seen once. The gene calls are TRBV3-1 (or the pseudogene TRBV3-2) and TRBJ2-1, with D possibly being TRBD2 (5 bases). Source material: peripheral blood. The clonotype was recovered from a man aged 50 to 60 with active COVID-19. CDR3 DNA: TGTGCCAGCAGCCCCCCGCCCGGGATCAGCCCTTACAATGAGCAGTTCTTC. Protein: CASSPPPGISPYNEQFF.